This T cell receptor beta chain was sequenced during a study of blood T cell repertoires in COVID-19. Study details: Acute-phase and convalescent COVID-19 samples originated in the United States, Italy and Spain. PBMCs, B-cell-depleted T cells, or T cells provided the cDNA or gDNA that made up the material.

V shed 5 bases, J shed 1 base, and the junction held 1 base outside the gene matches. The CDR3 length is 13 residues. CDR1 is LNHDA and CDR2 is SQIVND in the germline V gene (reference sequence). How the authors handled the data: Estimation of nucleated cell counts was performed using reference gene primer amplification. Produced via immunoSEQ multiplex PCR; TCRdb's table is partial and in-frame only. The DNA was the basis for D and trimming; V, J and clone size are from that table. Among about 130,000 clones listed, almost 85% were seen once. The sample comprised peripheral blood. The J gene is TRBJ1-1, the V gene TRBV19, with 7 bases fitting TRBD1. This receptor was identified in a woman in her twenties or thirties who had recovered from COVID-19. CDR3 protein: CASSYRGNTEAFF. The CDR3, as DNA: TGTGCCAGTAGTTACAGGGGGAACACTGAAGCTTTCTTT.